What follows are 22 T cell receptor beta chains derived from one specimen sequenced in a study of shared clonotypes between healthy human individuals (dated by TCRdb to the early 2020s). The library was prepared using the immunoSEQ multiplex PCR assay. Entries here come from immuneACCESS through TCRdb and include only in-frame sequences with V and J called. Some clones fail to appear in such tables; in the studies checked, an unresolved V gene covers under half of the shortfall, and the cause of the remainder is unknown. A total of about 510,000 clones appear in this sample, 60% to 80% of them only once. About an eighth of the sample is in the top ten clones. The sequenced sample was PBMCs. The source of these receptors is a middle-aged woman in good health. Some clones in this sample may be carry-over from other donors' samples.

Concerning this clone itself: Other DNA sequences of this sample code for an identical CDR3. This chain links TRBV29-1 with TRBJ2-3; 13 bases align to TRBD2. This CDR3 contains 14 residues. With V trimmed by 6 bases and J by 3 bases, 3 bases remained unmatched. Germline lookup yields CDR1 SQVTM and CDR2 ANQGSEA. This CDR3 is CSVALAGGTDTQYF. The DNA of the CDR3 is TGCAGCGTCGCACTAGCGGGAGGGACAGATACGCAGTATTTT.

J is TRBJ2-2 and V is TRBV10-3, with 8 bases aligning to TRBD1. V was pared by 5 bases and J by 5 bases, with 10 bases of the junction left unmatched. Per the germline V gene, CDR1 is ENHRY and CDR2 is SYGVKD. The CDR3 has 16 residues. The chain's CDR3 is CAISPSRGRNTGELFF. In DNA, the CDR3 is TGTGCCATCAGTCCTAGCAGGGGGCGTAATACCGGGGAGCTGTTTTTT.

This rearrangement joins TRBV5-1 to TRBJ2-4; D uncertain. V lost 0 bases and J 0 bases, leaving 4 bases between the germline ends. This CDR3 spans 14 amino acids. Germline loops: CDR1 SGHRS, CDR2 YFSETQ. This chain's CDR3 is CASSLGVAKNIQYF. The DNA of the CDR3 is TGCGCCAGCAGCTTGGGGGTAGCCAAAAACATTCAGTACTTC.

The chain employs TRBV11-2 and TRBJ2-3, with D possibly called TRBD1 or TRBD2 (6 bases each). The V gene lost 1 base and the J gene lost 4 bases, with 12 bases spanning the gap. The CDR3 is 15 amino acids. CDR1 and CDR2 (germline): SGHAT, FQNNGV. CDR3 region: CASSLGVGGPDTQYF. Here the CDR3 DNA reads TGTGCCAGCAGCTTAGGTGTGGGGGGCCCAGATACGCAGTATTTT.

V and J are TRBV28 and TRBJ2-7; possibly TRBD2 for D (5 bases). The V end was cut by 5 bases, the J end by 0 bases, with 11 bases between. This CDR3 is built from 14 residues. The germline V gene has CDR1 MDHEN and CDR2 SYDVKM. The DNA of the CDR3 is TGTGCCAGCAGTCCCAAGACTACCTCCTACGAGCAGTACTTC. This codes for CASSPKTTSYEQYF.

The chain has TRBV11-2 and TRBJ2-2; 9 nucleotides agree with TRBD1. Per germline, CDR1 SGHAT and CDR2 FQNNGV. J lost 8 bases, V lost 4 bases, and 11 bases had no gene match. CDR3 size: 16 residues. CDR3 nucleotides: TGTGCCAGCAGCTCACCGGGACAGGGTTTAGTAGGGGAGCTGTTTTTT. It translates to CASSSPGQGLVGELFF.

The chain employs TRBV4-1 and TRBJ2-1; D remains ambiguous. The CDR3 spans 14 residues. Germline CDR1 MGHRA, CDR2 YSYEKL. V was shortened by 0 bases and J by 6 bases, with 9 bases between the two germline ends. This CDR3 reads CASSQDRPSNEQFF. The CDR3 coding sequence is TGCGCCAGCAGCCAAGATCGCCCGTCCAATGAGCAGTTCTTC.

In this sample, this clone turned up many times. This sequence joins TRBV28 and TRBJ1-2; unclear D gene. The CDR3 totals 17 residues. V lost 3 bases to trimming and J lost 2 bases, with 19 bases between them. Germline-derived CDR1 and CDR2 are MDHEN and SYDVKM. The CDR3, as DNA: TGTGCCAGCAGTTTCCGAAACCTTGGTTTGGGGAACTATGGCTACACCTTC. It specifies CASSFRNLGLGNYGYTF.

This chain connects TRBV7-6 to TRBJ2-7; 11 bases match TRBD1. Germline CDR1 SGHVS, CDR2 FNYEAQ. Germline trimming cut 1 base from V and 4 bases from J; bases unmatched to any gene: 6. This CDR3 comprises 16 residues. Written as DNA, the CDR3 is TGTGCCAGCAGCTTAGGATCCGGGACAGGGGGGTACGAGCAGTACTTC. Its protein is CASSLGSGTGGYEQYF.

V and J are TRBV7-6 and TRBJ2-2; 7 positions match TRBD2. The V gene's germline CDR1 is SGHVS and CDR2 FNYEAQ. V shed 3 bases, J shed 1 base, and the junction held 5 bases outside the gene matches. There are 16 residues in the CDR3. The CDR3 region has the DNA TGTGCCAGCAGCTTCCAAGCGGGGTTGAACACCGGGGAGCTGTTTTTT. Translated: CASSFQAGLNTGELFF. The full variable domain, rest sourced from reference TRBV7-6 and TRBJ2-2, is GAGVSQSPRYKVTKRGQDVALRCDPISGHVSLYWYRQALGQGPEFLTYFNYEAQQDKSGLPNDRFSAERPEGSISTLTIQRTEQRDSAMYRCASSFQAGLNTGELFFGEGSRLTVL.

This chain joins TRBV11-2 and TRBJ2-7; 10 nucleotides align to TRBD2. The V segment lost 8 bases and the J segment 5 bases; nucleotides outside the gene matches: 6. CDR3 length: 13 residues. Germline-derived CDR1 and CDR2 are SGHAT and FQNNGV. The CDR3 sequence: CASLASGRDEQYF. CDR3 bases: TGTGCCAGCTTGGCTAGCGGGAGAGACGAGCAGTACTTC. Looking up the rest from reference TRBV11-2 and TRBJ2-7 gives the full variable domain: EAGVAQSPRYKIIEKRQSVAFWCNPISGHATLYWYQQILGQGPKLLIQFQNNGVVDDSQLPKDRFSAERLKGVDSTLKIQPAKLEDSAVYLCASLASGRDEQYFGPGTRLTVT.

The rearrangement uses TRBV5-1 and TRBJ1-1; D gene unclear. Trimming removed 6 bases at V and 2 bases at J, with 14 bases between. Germline lookup yields CDR1 SGHRS and CDR2 YFSETQ. The CDR3 consists of 14 residues. CDR3 bases: TGCGCCAGCAACACTCAACCCTCAAACACTGAAGCTTTCTTT. Translated: CASNTQPSNTEAFF.

The V gene is TRBV6-6, the J gene TRBJ2-2; perhaps TRBD1 as D (5 bases). The CDR3 covers 15 residues. Germline V lookup: CDR1 MNHNY, CDR2 SVGAGI (reference sequence). Deletions cut 7 bases from V and 4 bases from J, with 16 bases between. The CDR3 spells CASTQDTSGTGELFF. DNA of the CDR3: TGTGCCAGCACCCAGGACACCTCGGGCACCGGGGAGCTGTTTTTT.

This clone appeared many times. This chain joins TRBV4-3 and TRBJ1-2, with unresolved D. This CDR3 region has 13 residues. The germline V gene has CDR1 LGHNA and CDR2 YSLEER. Trimming took 5 bases from V and 0 from J, leaving 7 bases between them. The CDR3 spells CASSRTANYGYTF. The CDR3 nucleotides are TGCGCCAGCAGCAGGACGGCTAACTATGGCTACACCTTC.

This chain links TRBV10-3 with TRBJ2-3, with 13 nucleotides matching TRBD2. In germline, CDR1 is ENHRY, CDR2 SYGVKD. J gave up 1 base and V 7 bases, and 8 bases lay outside the gene matches. This CDR3 comprises 17 residues. The CDR3 loop is CAITNGLAGAGTDTQYF. CDR3 DNA: TGTGCCATCACCAATGGACTAGCGGGAGCGGGCACAGATACGCAGTATTTT.

This clone was counted ten times or more. V usage is TRBV6-1 and J usage is TRBJ2-7; the match to TRBD1 covers 9 bases. Germline trimming cut 10 bases from V and 2 bases from J; bases unmatched to any gene: 12. In germline, CDR1 is MNHNS, CDR2 SASEGT. There are 15 residues in the CDR3. The CDR3 protein is CATHLRDRETYEQYF. The CDR3 region has the DNA TGTGCCACGCACCTCCGGGACAGGGAAACCTACGAGCAGTACTTC.

The CDR3 nucleotides read TGTGCCAGCAGTTTCGGACTCAATCAGCCCCAGCATTTT. Translating it yields CASSFGLNQPQHF. The gene calls are TRBV6-6 and TRBJ1-5; no definite D call. From germline, CDR1 is MNHNY and CDR2 SVGAGI (reference sequence). Trimming shortened V by 4 bases and J by 3 bases, and 7 bases separated the two germline ends. CDR3 size: 13 residues.

This clone was seen a handful of times. V usage is TRBV28 and J usage is TRBJ1-1; TRBD1 is a possible D gene (6 bases). The V end was cut by 6 bases, the J end by 10 bases, with 15 bases between. Germline CDR1 MDHEN, CDR2 SYDVKM. The CDR3 totals 12 residues. This CDR3 reads CASRLPRGGAFF. DNA for the CDR3: TGTGCCAGCAGGCTCCCAAGGGGGGGAGCTTTCTTT.

The J gene is TRBJ1-5, the V gene TRBV19; no clear D. Germline values: CDR1 LNHDA, CDR2 SQIVND (reference sequence). This CDR3 is built from 13 residues. V was cut by 4 bases and J by 1 base, with 5 bases left in between. The DNA of the CDR3 is TGTGCCAGTAGTACTACGAGCAATCAGCCCCAGCATTTT. Residues: CASSTTSNQPQHF.

The CDR3 region is CASSASGRGDTQYF. As DNA, the CDR3 is TGTGCCAGCAGCGCTAGCGGGAGGGGGGATACGCAGTATTTT. The chain has TRBV7-9 and TRBJ2-3; 12 nucleotides agree with TRBD2. Germline trimming cut 5 bases from V and 6 bases from J; bases unmatched to any gene: 3. CDR1 SEHNR and CDR2 FQNEAQ come from the germline V gene (reference sequence). This CDR3 is 14 amino acids long.

The chain combines TRBV19 with TRBJ2-7, with TRBD1 as a possible D gene (6 bases). The CDR3 loop spans 14 amino acids. In germline, CDR1 is LNHDA, CDR2 SQIVND (reference sequence). V was trimmed by 3 bases and J by 0 bases, leaving 9 bases between them. CDR3 bases: TGTGCCAGTAGTATGGGGGCCAACTCCTACGAGCAGTACTTC. This translates into CASSMGANSYEQYF.

The J gene is TRBJ2-3, the V gene TRBV19; TRBD2 matches at 7 bases. Per germline, CDR1 LNHDA and CDR2 SQIVND (reference sequence). The ends lost 6 bases at V and 0 bases at J; junction bases unmatched: 9. CDR3 length: 16 residues. The CDR3 reads CASRSRGGPSTDTQYF. DNA of the CDR3: TGTGCCAGTAGATCCCGCGGGGGTCCTAGCACAGATACGCAGTATTTT.